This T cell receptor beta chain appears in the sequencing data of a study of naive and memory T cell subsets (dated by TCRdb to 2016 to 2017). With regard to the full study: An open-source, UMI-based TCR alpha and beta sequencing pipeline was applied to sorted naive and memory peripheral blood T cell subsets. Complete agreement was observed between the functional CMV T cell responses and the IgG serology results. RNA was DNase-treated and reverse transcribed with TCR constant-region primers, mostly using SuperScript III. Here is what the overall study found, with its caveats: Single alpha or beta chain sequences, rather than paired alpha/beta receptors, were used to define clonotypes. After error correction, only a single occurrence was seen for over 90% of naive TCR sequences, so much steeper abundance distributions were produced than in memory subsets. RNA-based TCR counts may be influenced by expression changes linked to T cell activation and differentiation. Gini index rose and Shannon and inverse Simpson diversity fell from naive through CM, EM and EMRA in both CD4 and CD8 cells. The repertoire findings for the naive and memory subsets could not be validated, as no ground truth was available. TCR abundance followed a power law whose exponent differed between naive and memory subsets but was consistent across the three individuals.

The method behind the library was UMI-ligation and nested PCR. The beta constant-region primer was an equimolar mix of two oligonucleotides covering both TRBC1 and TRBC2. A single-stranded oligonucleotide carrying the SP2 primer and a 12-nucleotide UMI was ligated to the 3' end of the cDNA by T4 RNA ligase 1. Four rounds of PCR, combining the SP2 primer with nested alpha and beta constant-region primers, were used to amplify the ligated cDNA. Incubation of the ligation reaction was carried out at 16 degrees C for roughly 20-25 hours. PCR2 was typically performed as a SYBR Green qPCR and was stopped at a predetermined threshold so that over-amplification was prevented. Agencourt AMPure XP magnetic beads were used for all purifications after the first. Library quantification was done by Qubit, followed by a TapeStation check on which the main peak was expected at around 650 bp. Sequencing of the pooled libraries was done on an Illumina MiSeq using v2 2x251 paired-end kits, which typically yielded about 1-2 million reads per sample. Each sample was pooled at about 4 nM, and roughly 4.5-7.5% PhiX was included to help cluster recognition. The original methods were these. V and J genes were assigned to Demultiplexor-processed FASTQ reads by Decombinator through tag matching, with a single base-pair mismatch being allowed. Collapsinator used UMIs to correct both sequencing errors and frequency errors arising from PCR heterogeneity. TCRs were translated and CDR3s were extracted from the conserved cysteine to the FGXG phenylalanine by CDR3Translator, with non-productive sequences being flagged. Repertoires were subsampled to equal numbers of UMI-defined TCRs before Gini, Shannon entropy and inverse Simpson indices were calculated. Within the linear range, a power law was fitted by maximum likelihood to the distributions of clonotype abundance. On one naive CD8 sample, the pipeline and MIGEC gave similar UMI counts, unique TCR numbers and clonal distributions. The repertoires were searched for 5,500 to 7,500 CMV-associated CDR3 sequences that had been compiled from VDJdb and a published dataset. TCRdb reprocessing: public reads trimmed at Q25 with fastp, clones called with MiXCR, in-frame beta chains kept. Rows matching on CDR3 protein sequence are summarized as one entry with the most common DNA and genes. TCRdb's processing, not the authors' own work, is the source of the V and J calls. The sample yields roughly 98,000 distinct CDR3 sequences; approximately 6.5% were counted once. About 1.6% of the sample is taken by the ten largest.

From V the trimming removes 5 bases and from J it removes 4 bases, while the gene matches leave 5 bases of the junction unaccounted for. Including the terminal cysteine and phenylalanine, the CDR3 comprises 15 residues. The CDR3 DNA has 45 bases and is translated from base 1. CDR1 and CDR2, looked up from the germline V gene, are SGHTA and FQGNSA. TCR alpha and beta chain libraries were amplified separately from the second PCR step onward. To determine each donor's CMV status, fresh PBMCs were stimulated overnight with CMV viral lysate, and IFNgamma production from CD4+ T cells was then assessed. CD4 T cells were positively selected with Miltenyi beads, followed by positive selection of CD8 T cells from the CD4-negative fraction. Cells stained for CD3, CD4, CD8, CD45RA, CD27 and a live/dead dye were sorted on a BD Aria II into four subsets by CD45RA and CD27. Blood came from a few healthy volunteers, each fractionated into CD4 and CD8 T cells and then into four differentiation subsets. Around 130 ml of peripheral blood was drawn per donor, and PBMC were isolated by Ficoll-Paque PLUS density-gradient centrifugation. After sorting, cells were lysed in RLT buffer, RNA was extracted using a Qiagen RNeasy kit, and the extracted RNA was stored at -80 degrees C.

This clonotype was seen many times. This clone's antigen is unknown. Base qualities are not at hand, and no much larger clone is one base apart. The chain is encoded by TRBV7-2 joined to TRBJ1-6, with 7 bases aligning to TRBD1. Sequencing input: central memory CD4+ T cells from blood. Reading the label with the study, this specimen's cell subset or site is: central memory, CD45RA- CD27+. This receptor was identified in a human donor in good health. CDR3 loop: CASSPPGQYNSPLHF. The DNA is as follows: TGTGCCAGCAGCCCCCCGGGACAGTATAATTCACCCCTCCACTTT.